The 3 T cell receptor beta chains below come from one sample, sequenced in a study of T cells in localized non-small cell lung cancer. Profiled with immunoSEQ multiplex PCR; TCRdb holds only in-frame clones, not every one. Among several thousand clones listed, less than 25% were seen once. The sample here was lung tumor tissue, taken before any cancer treatment. These receptors originate from a woman aged 40 to 75 with stage I lung adenocarcinoma.

The chain links TRBV14 to TRBJ2-7; the D is unclear. CDR1 is SGHDN and CDR2 is FVKESK in the germline V gene. V was trimmed by 1 base and J by 5 bases, leaving 6 bases between them. The CDR3 totals 12 residues. The CDR3 loop is CASSQGLHEQYF. The CDR3 DNA reads TGTGCCAGCAGCCAAGGTCTCCACGAGCAGTACTTC. The variable domain in full, with the rest retrieved from reference TRBV14 and TRBJ2-7, is EAGVTQFPSHSVIEKGQTVTLRCDPISGHDNLYWYRRVMGKEIKFLLHFVKESKQDESGMPNNRFLAERTGGTYSTLKVQPAELEDSGVYFCASSQGLHEQYFGPGTRLTVT.

This chain's CDR3 is CASSRGTENTEAFF. In DNA form, the CDR3 reads TGTGCCAGCAGCCGGGGGACAGAAAACACTGAAGCTTTCTTT. The J gene is TRBJ1-1, the V gene TRBV14; 7 bases line up with TRBD1. CDR3 size: 14 residues. V dropped 4 bases and J dropped 2; count of bases not matched to a gene: 4. Germline CDR1 SGHDN, CDR2 FVKESK.

The chain links TRBV11-3 to TRBJ2-2; D is possibly TRBD2 (6 bases). This CDR3 has 17 amino acids. CDR1 SGHNT and CDR2 YENEEA come from the germline V gene. Trimming shortened V by 0 bases and J by 1 base, and 12 bases separated the two germline ends. In nucleotides, the CDR3 is TGTGCCAGCAGCTTAGAGGCGGGGCAGGGGAACACCGGGGAGCTGTTTTTT. Translated: CASSLEAGQGNTGELFF.